This TCR beta chain was recorded in a study of memory CD4+ T cells and cytomegalovirus serostatus. Looking at the study overall: This sample comes from healthy Belgian adults, about 10 CMV seropositive, 24 seronegative.

Details on this clone: Antigen: not known.

The CDR3 loop spans 15 amino acids. CDR1 and CDR2 from the germline V gene are SGHNT and YYREEE (reference sequence). The ends were cut back, 4 bases at V and 5 bases at J, with 18 bases in the middle. Single viable CD3+CD4+CD8-CD45RO+ cells were sorted as the memory CD4+ T cells. Serum IgG to CMV pp150, pp28, p38 and p52 defined serostatus. Total CD4+ T cells were enriched by CD4 positive selection. Regarding the study as a whole: Each of approximately 73 CMV-associated TCRbeta sequences occurred in one to five individuals.

Clones were sequenced by immunoSEQ multiplex PCR, and TCRdb holds only the in-frame ones, with some missing. The data contain 85,000 to 100,000 clones, roughly 80% of them seen just once; the ten biggest clones take up about 4%. The gene calls are TRBV5-4 and TRBJ2-5; TRBD1 is a possible D gene (8 bases). The receptor was derived from an adult in good health and CMV-seropositive. The material sequenced was memory CD4+ T cells from blood. The CDR3 protein is CASSTQTGEGETQYF. For the CDR3, the DNA is TGTGCCAGCAGCACCCAGACAGGGGAGGGGGAGACCCAGTACTTC.